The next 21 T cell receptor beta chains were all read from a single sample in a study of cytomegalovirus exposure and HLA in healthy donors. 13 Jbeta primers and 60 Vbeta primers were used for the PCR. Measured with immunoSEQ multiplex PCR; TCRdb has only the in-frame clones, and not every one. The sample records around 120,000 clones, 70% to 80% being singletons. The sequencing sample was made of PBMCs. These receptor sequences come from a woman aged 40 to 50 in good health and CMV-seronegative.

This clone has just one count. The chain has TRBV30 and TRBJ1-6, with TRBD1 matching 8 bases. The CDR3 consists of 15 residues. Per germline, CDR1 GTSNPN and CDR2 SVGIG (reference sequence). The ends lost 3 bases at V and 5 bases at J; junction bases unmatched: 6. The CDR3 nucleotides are TGTGCCTGGAGCCGCGACAGGGGAGATAATTCACCCCTCCACTTT. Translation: CAWSRDRGDNSPLHF.

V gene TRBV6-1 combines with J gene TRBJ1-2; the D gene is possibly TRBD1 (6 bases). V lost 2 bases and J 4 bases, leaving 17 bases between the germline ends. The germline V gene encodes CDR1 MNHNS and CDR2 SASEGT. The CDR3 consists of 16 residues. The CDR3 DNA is TGTGCCAGCAGTGAACTGGGTGCGGGGGCCCCCTATGGCTACACCTTC. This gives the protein CASSELGAGAPYGYTF.

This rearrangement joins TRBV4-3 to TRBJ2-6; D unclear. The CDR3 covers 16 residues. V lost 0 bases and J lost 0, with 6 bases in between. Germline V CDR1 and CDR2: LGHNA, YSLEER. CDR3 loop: CASSQDLASGANVLTF. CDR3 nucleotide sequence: TGCGCCAGCAGCCAAGATTTGGCCTCTGGGGCCAACGTCCTGACTTTC.

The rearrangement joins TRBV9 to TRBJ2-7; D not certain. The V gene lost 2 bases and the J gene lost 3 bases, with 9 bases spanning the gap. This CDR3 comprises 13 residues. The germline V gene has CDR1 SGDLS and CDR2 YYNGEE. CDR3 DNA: TGTGCCAGCAGCGTGGCTCCCAACTACGAGCAGTACTTC. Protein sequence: CASSVAPNYEQYF.

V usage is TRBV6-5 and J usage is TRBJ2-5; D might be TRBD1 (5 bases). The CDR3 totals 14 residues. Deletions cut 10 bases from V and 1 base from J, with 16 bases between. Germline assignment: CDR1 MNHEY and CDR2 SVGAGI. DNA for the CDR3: TGTGCCACCGCGAAGGCAGGGTCCCAAGAGACCCAGTACTTC. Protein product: CATAKAGSQETQYF.

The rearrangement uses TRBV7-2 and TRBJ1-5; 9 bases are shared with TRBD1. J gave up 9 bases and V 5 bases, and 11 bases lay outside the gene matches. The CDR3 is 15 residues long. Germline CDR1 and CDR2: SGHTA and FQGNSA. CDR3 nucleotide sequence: TGTGCCAGCAGCCCCGGAGTCGGACAGGGGTTGCCCCAGCATTTT. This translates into CASSPGVGQGLPQHF.

DNA for the CDR3: TGTGCCAGCCAAAAGACAGGGGGCCCATATACGCAGTATTTT. It translates to CASQKTGGPYTQYF. J is TRBJ2-3 and V is TRBV5-4, with 10 nucleotides matching TRBD1. This CDR3 has 14 residues. The V segment lost 7 bases and the J segment 7 bases; nucleotides outside the gene matches: 9. The germline gives CDR1 SGHNT, CDR2 YYREEE (reference sequence).

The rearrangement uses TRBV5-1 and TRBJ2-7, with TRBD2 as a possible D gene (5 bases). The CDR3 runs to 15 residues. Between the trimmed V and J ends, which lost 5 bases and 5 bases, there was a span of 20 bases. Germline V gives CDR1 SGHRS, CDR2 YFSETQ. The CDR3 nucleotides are TGCGCCAGCAGGGTGGACTTTGGCGGGCTGAACGAGCAGTACTTC. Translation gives CASRVDFGGLNEQYF.

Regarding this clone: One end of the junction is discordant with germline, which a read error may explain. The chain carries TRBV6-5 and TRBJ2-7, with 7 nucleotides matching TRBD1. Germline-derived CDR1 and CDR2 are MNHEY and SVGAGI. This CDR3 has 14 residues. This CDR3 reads CVSSLGQFDYEQYF. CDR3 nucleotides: TGTGTCAGCAGTTTGGGACAGTTCGACTACGAGCAGTACTTC.

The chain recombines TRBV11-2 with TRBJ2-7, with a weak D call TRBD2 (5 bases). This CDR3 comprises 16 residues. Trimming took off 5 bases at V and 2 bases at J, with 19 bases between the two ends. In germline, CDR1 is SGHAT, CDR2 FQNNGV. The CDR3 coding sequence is TGTGCCAGCAGCCTTGACTATGTGGGAGCCACCTACGAGCAGTACTTC. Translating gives CASSLDYVGATYEQYF. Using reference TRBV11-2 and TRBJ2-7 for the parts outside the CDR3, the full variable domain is EAGVAQSPRYKIIEKRQSVAFWCNPISGHATLYWYQQILGQGPKLLIQFQNNGVVDDSQLPKDRFSAERLKGVDSTLKIQPAKLEDSAVYLCASSLDYVGATYEQYFGPGTRLTVT.

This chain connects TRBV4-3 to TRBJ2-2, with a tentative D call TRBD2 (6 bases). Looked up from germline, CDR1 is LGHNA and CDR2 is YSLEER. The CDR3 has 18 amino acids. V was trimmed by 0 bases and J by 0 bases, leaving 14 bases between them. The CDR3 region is CASSQELEGYANTGELFF. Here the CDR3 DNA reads TGCGCCAGCAGCCAAGAGCTGGAGGGGTACGCGAACACCGGGGAGCTGTTTTTT.

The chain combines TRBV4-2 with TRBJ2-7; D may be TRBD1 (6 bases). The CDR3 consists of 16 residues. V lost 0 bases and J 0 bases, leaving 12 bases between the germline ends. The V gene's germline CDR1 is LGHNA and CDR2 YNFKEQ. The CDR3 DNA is TGTGCCAGCAGCCAAGAACGACAGGCTATCTCCTACGAGCAGTACTTC. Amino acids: CASSQERQAISYEQYF.

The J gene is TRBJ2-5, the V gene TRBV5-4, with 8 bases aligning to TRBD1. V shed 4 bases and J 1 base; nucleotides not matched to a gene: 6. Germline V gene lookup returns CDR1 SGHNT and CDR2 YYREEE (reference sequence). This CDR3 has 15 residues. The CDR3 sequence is CASSLRTGTQETQYF. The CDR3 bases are TGTGCCAGCAGCCTACGGACAGGGACCCAAGAGACCCAGTACTTC.

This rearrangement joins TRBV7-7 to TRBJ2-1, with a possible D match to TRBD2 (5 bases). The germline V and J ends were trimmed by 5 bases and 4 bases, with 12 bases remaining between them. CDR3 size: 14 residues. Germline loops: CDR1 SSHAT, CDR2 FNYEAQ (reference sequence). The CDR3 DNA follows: TGTGCCAGCAGCCCCTTGGAGGATTACAATGAGCAGTTCTTC. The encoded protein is CASSPLEDYNEQFF.

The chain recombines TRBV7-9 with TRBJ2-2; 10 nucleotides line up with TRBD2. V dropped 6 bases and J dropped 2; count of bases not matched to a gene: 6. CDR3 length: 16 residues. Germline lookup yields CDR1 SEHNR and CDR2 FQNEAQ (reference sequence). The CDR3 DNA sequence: TGTGCCAGCAGACTGTCTAGCGGGAGTAACACCGGGGAGCTGTTTTTT. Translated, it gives CASRLSSGSNTGELFF.

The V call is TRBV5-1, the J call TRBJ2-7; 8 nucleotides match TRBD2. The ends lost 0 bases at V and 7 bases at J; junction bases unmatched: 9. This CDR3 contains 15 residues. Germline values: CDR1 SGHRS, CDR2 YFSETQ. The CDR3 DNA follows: TGCGCCAGCAGCTTGGAGGTAGCGGGAACAGAAGAGCAGTACTTC. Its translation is CASSLEVAGTEEQYF.

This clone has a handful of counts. CDR3 residues: CAISEVGTSGATPDTQYF. The CDR3 DNA sequence: TGTGCCATCAGTGAGGTTGGGACTAGCGGGGCGACCCCAGATACGCAGTATTTT. The chain links TRBV10-3 to TRBJ2-3; 13 bases fit TRBD2. The CDR3 covers 18 residues. Germline trimming cut 2 bases from V and 4 bases from J; bases unmatched to any gene: 9. The germline CDR1 and CDR2 sequences are ENHRY and SYGVKD.

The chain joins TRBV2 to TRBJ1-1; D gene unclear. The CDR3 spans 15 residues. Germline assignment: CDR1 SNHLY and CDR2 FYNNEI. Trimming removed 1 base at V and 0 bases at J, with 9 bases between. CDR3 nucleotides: TGTGCCAGCAGTGAAGACATAGCGGTGAACACTGAAGCTTTCTTT. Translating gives CASSEDIAVNTEAFF.

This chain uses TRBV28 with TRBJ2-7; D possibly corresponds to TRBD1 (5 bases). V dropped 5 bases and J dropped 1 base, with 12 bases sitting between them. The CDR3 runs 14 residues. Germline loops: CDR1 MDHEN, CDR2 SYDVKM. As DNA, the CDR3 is TGTGCCAGCAGTCCCCAGGGTTGGTCCTACGAGCAGTACTTC. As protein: CASSPQGWSYEQYF.

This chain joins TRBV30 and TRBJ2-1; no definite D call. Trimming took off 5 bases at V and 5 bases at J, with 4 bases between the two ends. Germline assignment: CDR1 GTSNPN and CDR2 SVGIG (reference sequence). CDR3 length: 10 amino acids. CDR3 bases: TGTGCCTGGGGAGACAATGAGCAGTTCTTC. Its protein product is CAWGDNEQFF.

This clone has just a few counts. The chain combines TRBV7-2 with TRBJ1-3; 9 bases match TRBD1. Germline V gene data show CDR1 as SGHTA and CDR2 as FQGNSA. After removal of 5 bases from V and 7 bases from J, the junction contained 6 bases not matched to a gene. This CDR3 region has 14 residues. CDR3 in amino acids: CASSHDRGANTIYF. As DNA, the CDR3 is TGTGCCAGCAGCCACGACAGGGGGGCGAACACCATATATTTT.